This entry lists 24 T cell receptor beta chains sequenced from one sample in a study of early T cells in non-severe SARS-CoV-2 infection. TCRdb called the 5' RACE reads again in MiXCR, with one record for every CDR3 protein. The sample holds 85,000 to 120,000 distinct CDR3 sequences, about an eighth seen once. Sequencing used whole blood. The source is an adult who was a healthcare worker with PCR-confirmed SARS-CoV-2 infection or an uninfected control (not recorded which).

The chain joins TRBV10-2 to TRBJ1-4; 11 bases agree with TRBD1. Looked up from germline, CDR1 is WSHSY and CDR2 is SAAADI. J was trimmed by 10 bases and V by 0 bases; bases with no gene match: 7. This CDR3 comprises 16 residues. CDR3 sequence: CASSESTRGTGGKLFF. The CDR3 DNA is TGCGCCAGCAGTGAGTCGACTCGTGGGACAGGGGGAAAACTGTTTTTT.

This clonotype was recorded a few times. The chain recombines TRBV7-6 with TRBJ2-3; TRBD1 agrees at 7 bases. V shed 6 bases and J 0 bases; nucleotides not matched to a gene: 6. The CDR3 consists of 15 residues. Germline V gives CDR1 SGHVS, CDR2 FNYEAQ. The DNA for the CDR3 is TGTGCCAGCAGTACCTGGGACAGAAGCACAGATACGCAGTATTTT. This encodes CASSTWDRSTDTQYF.

This clonotype came up a few times. This chain joins TRBV7-6 and TRBJ1-3; D unclear. Germline CDR1 is SGHVS and CDR2 is FNYEAQ. CDR3 length equals 18 residues. V shed 1 base and J shed 0 bases, with 16 bases lying between them. CDR3 amino acids: CASSLVSTLMYSGNTIYF. The CDR3 DNA reads TGTGCCAGCAGCTTAGTCTCGACCCTGATGTACTCTGGAAACACCATATATTTT.

The chain recombines TRBV29-1 with TRBJ2-5, with D perhaps TRBD2 (6 bases). Trimming took 6 bases from V and 1 from J, leaving 12 bases between them. The CDR3 sequence is 13 residues long. CDR1 and CDR2 (germline): SQVTM, ANQGSEA. The CDR3 sequence: CSVAGRSQETQYF. In DNA form, the CDR3 reads TGCAGCGTGGCGGGACGGTCCCAAGAGACCCAGTACTTC.

This clonotype was detected many times. The V call is TRBV28, the J call TRBJ2-5, with 16 bases fitting TRBD2. Germline V gene sequence: CDR1 MDHEN, CDR2 SYDVKM. After removal of 3 bases from V and 4 bases from J, the junction contained 5 bases not matched to a gene. There are 17 residues in the CDR3. DNA of the CDR3: TGTGCCAGCAGTTTCGGGACTAGCGGGAGGGCCGGAGAGACCCAGTACTTC. Translated: CASSFGTSGRAGETQYF.

In its sample, this clonotype was seen many times. The chain is built from TRBV27 and TRBJ2-5; 9 bases are a match to TRBD2. The length of the CDR3 is 12 residues. V lost 8 bases and J lost 5; bases outside the gene matches: 3. The germline V gene encodes CDR1 MNHEY and CDR2 SMNVEV (reference sequence). CDR3 sequence (DNA): TGTGCCAGCGGCGGGGGGGGTGAGACCCAGTACTTC. Protein: CASGGGGETQYF.

This clonotype was counted at least ten times. This chain uses TRBV30 with TRBJ1-4, with no clear D. This CDR3 spans 13 amino acids. Germline loops: CDR1 GTSNPN, CDR2 SVGIG (reference sequence). Trimming left V 3 bases short and J 4 bases short, with 9 bases between. As DNA, the CDR3 is TGTGCCTGGAGGGACGGATTTAATGAAAAACTGTTTTTT. This translates into CAWRDGFNEKLFF.

In this sample, this clonotype turned up many times. The DNA of the CDR3 is TGTGCCAGCAGCTGGGGGGGAAAAGGGGATACGCAGTATTTT. It specifies CASSWGGKGDTQYF. V is TRBV28 and J is TRBJ2-3; TRBD2 matches 7 bases. V gave up 6 bases and J gave up 6 bases; unmatched junction bases: 9. CDR1 is MDHEN, CDR2 SYDVKM, per germline. The CDR3 is made up of 14 amino acids. Full variable domain (rest looked up from reference TRBV28 and TRBJ2-3): DVKVTQSSRYLVKRTGEKVFLECVQDMDHENMFWYRQDPGLGLRLIYFSYDVKMKEKGDIPEGYSVSREKKERFSLILESASTNQTSMYLCASSWGGKGDTQYFGPGTRLTVL.

This clonotype occurred a few times. The V and J genes are TRBV6-1 and TRBJ2-2, with 7 positions matching TRBD1. Germline CDR1 is MNHNS and CDR2 is SASEGT. The ends lost 2 bases at V and 7 bases at J; junction bases unmatched: 13. CDR3 length: 17 residues. Here the CDR3 DNA reads TGTGCCAGCAGTGAAATCTTCGGTAGGGGGCAGCACGGGGAGCTGTTTTTT. Its protein is CASSEIFGRGQHGELFF.

The chain carries TRBV28 and TRBJ1-2, with a tentative D call TRBD1 (5 bases). Germline V CDR1 and CDR2: MDHEN, SYDVKM. V lost 5 bases and J lost 8, with 12 bases in between. The CDR3 spans 12 residues. CDR3 DNA sequence: TGTGCCAGCAGTCTATCAGGGAAGGGCTACACCTTC. It encodes CASSLSGKGYTF.

This clonotype occurred a few times. This chain joins TRBV4-3 and TRBJ2-7; D is unclear. Germline-derived CDR1 and CDR2 are LGHNA and YSLEER. The germline V and J ends were trimmed by 4 bases and 4 bases, with 14 bases remaining between them. This CDR3 has 14 residues. The CDR3 here is CASSPWPANYEQYF. CDR3 coding DNA: TGCGCCAGCAGCCCCTGGCCCGCAAATTACGAGCAGTACTTC.

The chain has TRBV28 and TRBJ2-7; D ambiguous. CDR1 is MDHEN and CDR2 is SYDVKM in the germline V gene. CDR3 length equals 9 residues. Trimming pared 8 bases from V and 8 bases from J, leaving 7 bases between. The CDR3 bases are TGTGCCAGCCACAACCAGCAGTACTTC. It encodes CASHNQQYF.

The sample holds many counts of this clonotype. This rearrangement joins TRBV9 to TRBJ2-7; 12 bases fit TRBD2. Per the germline V gene, CDR1 is SGDLS and CDR2 is YYNGEE. The CDR3 runs 15 residues. The V and J ends lost 4 bases and 5 bases, in that order; junction bases with no gene match: 7. The CDR3 nucleotides read TGTGCCAGCAGCTCAAGACTAGCGGGAGTCCACGAGCAGTACTTC. This encodes CASSSRLAGVHEQYF.

The sample holds a few counts of this clonotype. The chain joins TRBV6-1 to TRBJ1-1, with D possibly TRBD1 on 6 matching bases. Germline V gives CDR1 MNHNS, CDR2 SASEGT. Deletions cut 3 bases from V and 5 bases from J, with 10 bases between. The CDR3 consists of 13 residues. Written as DNA, the CDR3 is TGTGCCAGCAGTGAGAACAGGGTAACTGAAGCTTTCTTT. It codes for CASSENRVTEAFF.

This clonotype has a handful of counts. The rearrangement uses TRBV5-1 and TRBJ1-2, with a weak D call TRBD1 (6 bases). Looked up from germline, CDR1 is SGHRS and CDR2 is YFSETQ. Trimming left V 6 bases short and J 3 bases short, with 9 bases between. There are 12 residues in the CDR3. CDR3 DNA sequence: TGCGCCAGCACTGAGGGGGACTATGGCTACACCTTC. This codes for CASTEGDYGYTF. The full variable domain, in which reference TRBV5-1 and TRBJ1-2 provide the parts outside the CDR3, is KAGVTQTPRYLIKTRGQQVTLSCSPISGHRSVSWYQQTPGQGLQFLFEYFSETQRNKGNFPGRFSGRQFSNSRSEMNVSTLELGDSALYLCASTEGDYGYTFGSGTRLTVV.

At least ten counts were recorded for this clonotype. The chain recombines TRBV27 with TRBJ1-1, with 12 bases lining up with TRBD1. Germline loops: CDR1 MNHEY, CDR2 SMNVEV (reference sequence). V gave up 6 bases and J gave up 6 bases; unmatched junction bases: 8. The CDR3 is 15 amino acids. The CDR3 loop is CASSSRDRGRAEAFF. DNA of the CDR3: TGTGCCAGCAGCTCCCGGGACAGGGGGCGCGCTGAAGCTTTCTTT.

This clonotype was detected ten times or more. This chain links TRBV2 with TRBJ2-2; TRBD1 agrees at 7 bases. The CDR3 consists of 14 residues. Germline V gene sequence: CDR1 SNHLY, CDR2 FYNNEI. The V segment lost 3 bases and the J segment 5 bases; nucleotides outside the gene matches: 3. The CDR3 DNA reads as TGTGCCAGCAGTGATGGGACAGTTACCGGGGAGCTGTTTTTT. This codes for CASSDGTVTGELFF.

This clonotype was seen many times. The rearrangement uses TRBV28 and TRBJ2-2; a weak D match, TRBD1 (5 bases). The CDR3 is made up of 14 amino acids. Trimming removed 5 bases at V and 1 base at J, with 8 bases between. Germline V gives CDR1 MDHEN, CDR2 SYDVKM. The CDR3 nucleotides are TGTGCCAGCAGTCTAGGACAGAACACCGGGGAGCTGTTTTTT. This gives the protein CASSLGQNTGELFF.

This clonotype has more than one count but fewer than ten. This chain connects TRBV11-2 to TRBJ2-2; 10 nucleotides align to TRBD2. CDR3 length: 16 residues. Looked up from germline, CDR1 is SGHAT and CDR2 is FQNNGV. V gave up 8 bases and J gave up 2 bases; unmatched junction bases: 8. This CDR3 reads CASEESGRANTGELFF. The CDR3 DNA follows: TGTGCCAGCGAGGAGAGCGGGAGGGCTAACACCGGGGAGCTGTTTTTT.

This clonotype was seen ten or more times. V is TRBV18 and J is TRBJ1-1, with 11 bases fitting TRBD1. The J segment lost 3 bases and the V segment lost 0 bases, leaving 3 bases of the junction unmatched. The CDR3 covers 16 residues. The germline V gene encodes CDR1 KGHSH and CDR2 LQKENI. The CDR3 reads CASSPPRTGGHTEAFF. The DNA of the CDR3 is TGTGCCAGCTCACCACCGAGGACAGGGGGCCACACTGAAGCTTTCTTT.

Many counts were recorded for this clonotype. The chain combines TRBV28 with TRBJ2-7; tentative D call: TRBD2 (5 bases). Germline CDR1 reads MDHEN; CDR2 reads SYDVKM. Deletions cut 6 bases from V and 4 bases from J, with 13 bases between. The CDR3 is 13 amino acids. The DNA of the CDR3 is TGTGCCAGCAGCTTCGGAGGAGTATACGAGCAGTACTTC. It translates to CASSFGGVYEQYF.

Many counts were recorded for this clonotype. The chain carries TRBV28 and TRBJ2-6; D may be TRBD1 (6 bases). The CDR3 consists of 15 residues. Germline V lookup: CDR1 MDHEN, CDR2 SYDVKM. Trimming took 6 bases from V and 2 from J, leaving 11 bases between them. CDR3 coding DNA: TGTGCCAGCAGCCACAGGGAACCTGGGGCCAACGTCCTGACTTTC. This codes for CASSHREPGANVLTF. The whole variable domain, filled in from reference TRBV28 and TRBJ2-6, reads DVKVTQSSRYLVKRTGEKVFLECVQDMDHENMFWYRQDPGLGLRLIYFSYDVKMKEKGDIPEGYSVSREKKERFSLILESASTNQTSMYLCASSHREPGANVLTFGAGSRLTVL.

This clonotype was seen repeatedly, ten times or more. V and J are TRBV12-3 or TRBV12-4 and TRBJ1-5, with 10 positions matching TRBD1. The CDR3 loop spans 15 amino acids. The V gene end was trimmed by 5 bases and the J gene end by 4 bases; junction bases not matched to a gene: 5. CDR3 coding DNA: TGTGCCAGCAGTGACAGGGGGCGCGGAAATCAGCCCCAGCATTTT. Protein sequence: CASSDRGRGNQPQHF.

Concerning this clonotype: The junction departs from the called germline gene at one end, perhaps through a read error. The chain links TRBV20-1 to TRBJ1-1; no clear D gene. This CDR3 is 12 amino acids long. Germline-derived CDR1 and CDR2 are DFQATT and SNEGSKA (reference sequence). The CDR3 spells CSAEDLYTEALF. CDR3 bases: TGCAGTGCAGAGGACCTATACACTGAAGCTCTCTTT.